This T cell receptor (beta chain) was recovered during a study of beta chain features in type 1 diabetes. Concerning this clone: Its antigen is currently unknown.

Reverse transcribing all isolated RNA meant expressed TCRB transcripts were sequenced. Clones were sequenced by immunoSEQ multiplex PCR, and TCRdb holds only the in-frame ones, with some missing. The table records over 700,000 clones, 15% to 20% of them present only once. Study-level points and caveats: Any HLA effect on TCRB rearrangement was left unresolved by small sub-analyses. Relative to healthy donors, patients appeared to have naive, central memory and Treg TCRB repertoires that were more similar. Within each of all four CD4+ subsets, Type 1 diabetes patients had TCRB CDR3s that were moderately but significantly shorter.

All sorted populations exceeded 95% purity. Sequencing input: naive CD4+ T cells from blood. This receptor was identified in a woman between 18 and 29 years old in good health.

DNA of the CDR3: TGTGCCAGCACTCTGGAGGGGGGGGCCCAGTACTTC. This translates into CASTLEGGAQYF. The chain has TRBV2 and TRBJ2-5; D might be TRBD2 (7 bases). Germline CDR1 and CDR2: SNHLY and FYNNEI. V lost 7 bases and J lost 9, with 15 bases in between. This CDR3 region has 12 residues.